These T cell receptor beta chains were read from a single sample in a study of control samples from healthy donors and cancer patients. Assay used: immunoSEQ multiplex PCR; TCRdb lists only in-frame clones, some missing. The sample records roughly 120,000 clones, approximately 92% being singletons. Material for sequencing was PBMCs. The receptor set was obtained from a woman aged 50 to 60 with colorectal cancer. Both conserved end residues are part of each CDR3. A D gene is named only where the DNA matches it firmly. Clone size, where shown, is once, few, many, or a class for clones that have expanded.

NA	NA	TRBV7-7	TRBJ2-1	TGTGCTAGCAGCTTAGTGGAAGGCGAGCAGTTCTTC	CASSLVEGEQFF
NA	TRBD1	TRBV6-5	TRBJ2-2	TGTGCCAGCATTGGGCAGGGGGCAGTCGGGGAGCTGTTTTTT	CASIGQGAVGELFF
NA	NA	TRBV5-4	TRBJ1-1	TGTGCCAGCAGACCTGACATGATGAACACTGAAGCTTTCTTT	CASRPDMMNTEAFF
NA	NA	TRBV5-4	TRBJ1-1	TGTGCCAGCAGCTTGGACCAGGGTCAGGGCGCTGAAGCTTTCTTT	CASSLDQGQGAEAFF
NA	TRBD1	TRBV5-1	TRBJ1-6	TGCGCCAGCAGCTTACAGGGGCCTTATAATTCACCCCTCCACTTT	CASSLQGPYNSPLHF
NA	NA	TRBV15	TRBJ2-7	TGTGCCACCAGCAGAGAGGCGCTGTTCTCCTACGAGCAGTACTTC	CATSREALFSYEQYF
NA	NA	TRBV5-1	TRBJ2-2	TGCGCCAGCAGCTTGGGGGCAGGTAACACCGGGGAGCTGTTTTTT	CASSLGAGNTGELFF
NA	NA	TRBV6-1	TRBJ1-2	TGTGCCAGCAGTGAAGGGGCTAACTATGGCTACACCTTC	CASSEGANYGYTF
NA	NA	TRBV7-3	TRBJ2-3	TGTGCCAGCAGCCCGAGTACAGTCACAGATACGCAGTATTTT	CASSPSTVTDTQYF
once	TRBD1	TRBV7-2	TRBJ2-7	TGTGCCAGCAGCTTTCACGGACAGGGTTTGTACGAGCAGTACTTC	CASSFHGQGLYEQYF
NA	NA	TRBV19	TRBJ2-1	TGTGCCAGTAGCGCTAACTACGATGAGCAGTTCTTC	CASSANYDEQFF
once	NA	TRBV20-1	TRBJ2-5	TGCAGGGCGACTGGAGCAGAGACCCAGTACTTC	CRATGAETQYF
NA	NA	TRBV6-5	TRBJ2-5	TGTGCCAGCAGCTCCAACTCAGGGGACCAAGAGACCCAGTACTTC	CASSSNSGDQETQYF
NA	TRBD1	TRBV28	TRBJ2-7	TGTGCCAGCAGGCGCGCGGACAGGGTTATCGACGAGCAGTACTTC	CASRRADRVIDEQYF
few	NA	TRBV11-2	TRBJ2-7	TGTGCCAGCAGCCCACTCTACGAGCAGTACTTC	CASSPLYEQYF
NA	NA	TRBV9	TRBJ1-1	TGTGCCAGCAGCCCCCTCCGGGGTACTGAAGCTTTCTTT	CASSPLRGTEAFF
NA	NA	TRBV5-6	TRBJ2-3	TGTGCCAGCAGCCCATCCACAGGGACTCGTGGAGATACGCAGTATTTT	CASSPSTGTRGDTQYF
NA	NA	TRBV7-3	TRBJ1-1	TGTGCCAGCAGCTTAACCGAGGGTGCTGAAGCTTTCTTT	CASSLTEGAEAFF
NA	NA	TRBV11-2	TRBJ1-2	TGTGCCAGCAGCCCACAACCAGGGCTTCGGGATGGCTACACCTTC	CASSPQPGLRDGYTF
NA	NA	TRBV6-5	TRBJ2-2	TGTGCCAGCAGTTCAGACACCGGGGAGCTGTTTTTT	CASSSDTGELFF
NA	NA	TRBV28	TRBJ1-1	TGTGCCAGCAGCCCCCCGTCTGCGATGAACACTGAAGCTTTCTTT	CASSPPSAMNTEAFF
NA	NA	TRBV25-1	TRBJ1-6	TGTGCCAGCGGAGGTTCCTATAATTCACCCCTCCACTTT	CASGGSYNSPLHF
NA	TRBD2	TRBV15	TRBJ2-3	TGTGCCACCAGCAGAGCCCGGTTGACTAGCGGGGGGGCCAATGATACGCAGTATTTT	CATSRARLTSGGANDTQYF
once	NA	TRBV29-1	TRBJ2-2	TGCAGCGTTCGTCTTTCTGGGAACACCGGGGAGCTGTTTTTT	CSVRLSGNTGELFF
NA	NA	TRBV5-4	TRBJ1-4	TGTGCCAGCAGCTTGCGGCCAGGAGTTAATGAAAAACTGTTTTTT	CASSLRPGVNEKLFF
NA	NA	TRBV6-4	TRBJ2-3	TGTGCCAGCACAGATACGCAGTATTTT	CASTDTQYF
NA	NA	TRBV19	TRBJ1-5	TGTGCCAGTAGGGGCCAGGGCAATCAGCCCCAGCATTTT	CASRGQGNQPQHF
NA	NA	TRBV5-6	TRBJ1-2	TGTGCCAGCAGCTTGGATTTTAGAGAGGAAATGCGCTATGGCTACACCTTC	CASSLDFREEMRYGYTF
NA	NA	TRBV5-1	TRBJ2-3	TGCGCCAGCAGCTTGGAAGTAACAGATACGCAGTATTTT	CASSLEVTDTQYF